This entry lists 10 T cell receptor beta chains sequenced from one sample in a study of spatial heterogeneity in lung cancer. General study findings and limits: It was found that expanded intratumoral alpha and beta TCR counts tracked tumor mutation counts.

As for time point: sample taken at primary tumor resection. For these receptors, no antigen is known. One entry per CDR3 protein, called by TCRdb with MiXCR from the 5' RACE reads. The table shows some 7,700 distinct CDR3 sequences, with 8% to 10% occurring only once. This sample comprised lung tumor tissue, obtained at surgery. Every receptor here comes from a male donor with early-stage non-small cell lung cancer.

This clonotype rates as medium-sized. V usage is TRBV2 and J usage is TRBJ2-3; 7 bases map to TRBD2. CDR1 is SNHLY, CDR2 FYNNEI, per germline. V shed 7 bases, J shed 2 bases, and the junction held 21 bases outside the gene matches. This CDR3 is 19 amino acids long. The CDR3 loop is CASTWGGPKTRRSTDTQYF. The CDR3, as DNA: TGTGCCAGCACGTGGGGGGGTCCCAAGACTAGGCGATCCACAGATACGCAGTATTTT.

This clonotype was observed at least ten times. This chain links TRBV30 with TRBJ1-5, with 10 nucleotides matching TRBD1. Germline V lookup: CDR1 GTSNPN, CDR2 SVGIG (reference sequence). V dropped 2 bases and J dropped 2; count of bases not matched to a gene: 6. The CDR3 is made up of 16 amino acids. In DNA, the CDR3 is TGTGCCTGGAGTAACCTTGGGACAGGGGGCAATCAGCCCCAGCATTTT. As protein: CAWSNLGTGGNQPQHF.

This clonotype is judged medium-sized. The chain combines TRBV6-1 with TRBJ2-7; 8 positions match TRBD2. There are 14 residues in the CDR3. V was pared by 4 bases and J by 2 bases, with 4 bases of the junction left unmatched. Germline V gene data show CDR1 as MNHNS and CDR2 as SASEGT. The DNA for the CDR3 is TGTGCCAGCAGTGTCGTTAGCGGGACCTACGAGCAGTACTTC. As protein: CASSVVSGTYEQYF.

There are many counts of this clonotype. V and J are TRBV5-1 and TRBJ1-4; TRBD1 might be the D (5 bases). The CDR3 length is 15 residues. Looked up from germline, CDR1 is SGHRS and CDR2 is YFSETQ. Trimming pared 0 bases from V and 4 bases from J, leaving 10 bases between. The CDR3 is CASSLGPGNNEKLFF. The CDR3, as DNA: TGCGCCAGCAGCTTGGGGCCAGGGAATAATGAAAAACTGTTTTTT. The complete variable domain, with remaining parts taken from reference TRBV5-1 and TRBJ1-4, reads KAGVTQTPRYLIKTRGQQVTLSCSPISGHRSVSWYQQTPGQGLQFLFEYFSETQRNKGNFPGRFSGRQFSNSRSEMNVSTLELGDSALYLCASSLGPGNNEKLFFGSGTQLSVL.

This clonotype is classed as medium-sized. V gene TRBV2 combines with J gene TRBJ2-2; possible D gene TRBD1, 5 bases. Between the trimmed V and J ends, which lost 7 bases and 5 bases, there was a span of 11 bases. Germline V gives CDR1 SNHLY, CDR2 FYNNEI. The CDR3 covers 13 residues. CDR3: CASNWAGTGELFF. The CDR3, as DNA: TGTGCCAGCAATTGGGCAGGGACCGGGGAGCTGTTTTTT.

The chain joins TRBV28 to TRBJ1-1, with D possibly being TRBD1 (5 bases). Trimming stripped 2 bases from V and 4 bases from J, with 14 bases between. This CDR3 region has 15 residues. Germline values: CDR1 MDHEN, CDR2 SYDVKM. The CDR3: CASSLVIQGPTEAFF. DNA of the CDR3: TGTGCCAGCAGTTTAGTAATTCAGGGACCCACTGAAGCTTTCTTT. Full variable domain (rest looked up from reference TRBV28 and TRBJ1-1): DVKVTQSSRYLVKRTGEKVFLECVQDMDHENMFWYRQDPGLGLRLIYFSYDVKMKEKGDIPEGYSVSREKKERFSLILESASTNQTSMYLCASSLVIQGPTEAFFGQGTRLTVV.

Details on this clonotype: A much larger clone lies one base from this, so it may be a read error. V and J are TRBV4-1 and TRBJ1-1; no firm D call. Trimming cost V 7 bases and J 8 bases, with 11 bases left between them. This CDR3 has 11 residues. Germline V gene sequence: CDR1 MGHRA, CDR2 YSYEKL. CDR3 amino acids: CASTHQEEAFF. CDR3 nucleotides: TGCGCCAGCACCCATCAGGAGGAAGCTTTCTTT.

The table lists this clonotype with a few counts. This chain links TRBV28 with TRBJ1-2; D might be TRBD1 (6 bases). The germline gives CDR1 MDHEN, CDR2 SYDVKM. Deletions cut 0 bases from V and 1 base from J, with 9 bases between. CDR3 size: 15 residues. The CDR3 here is CASSLWGQFNYGYTF. Written as DNA, the CDR3 is TGTGCCAGCAGTTTATGGGGACAATTTAACTATGGCTACACCTTC.

This clonotype turned up a few times. The gene calls are TRBV7-2 and TRBJ2-7; 8 bases align to TRBD2. Germline V lookup: CDR1 SGHTA, CDR2 FQGNSA. V shed 8 bases, J shed 6 bases, and the junction held 9 bases outside the gene matches. The CDR3 extends over 13 amino acids. CDR3 amino acids: CASAGGVAIEQYF. DNA of the CDR3: TGTGCCAGCGCCGGGGGGGTAGCAATCGAGCAGTACTTC.

This clonotype was counted a few times. The V call is TRBV27, the J call TRBJ2-1, with 8 bases lining up with TRBD2. Germline V gene data show CDR1 as MNHEY and CDR2 as SMNVEV (reference sequence). Germline trimming cut 6 bases from V and 2 bases from J; bases unmatched to any gene: 18. The CDR3 has 19 residues. The CDR3 is CASSNRHAFGAGAYNEQFF. The CDR3 nucleotides read TGTGCCAGCAGCAATCGGCACGCCTTCGGAGCGGGAGCCTACAATGAGCAGTTCTTC.